This T cell receptor beta chain was obtained from a study of T-cell memory formation after mild COVID-19. Study-wide results and limits: Contracting CD4+ clones lay largely in CM and EM, with CD8+ ones residing in EMRA. CD4+ bias marked clones expanding day 15 to 37, unlike balanced contracting clones.

Each CDR3 protein is one row after TCRdb ran MiXCR on the 5' RACE reads. Of 200,000 to 250,000 distinct CDR3 sequences listed, more than 8% are singletons. Germline-derived CDR1 and CDR2 are SGHKS and YYEKEE (reference sequence). The germline V and J ends were trimmed by 0 bases and 7 bases, with 11 bases remaining between them. This CDR3 has 13 residues. Comments on this clonotype: Its target is unknown.

This chain connects TRBV5-5 to TRBJ2-7; possible D gene TRBD1, 6 bases. The receptor comes from a man aged 18 to 30 who had mild COVID-19 (a few samples of this study predate the infection). Cell type and time point are not known. The sample comprised PBMCs or a T cell subset sorted from them (not recorded which). CDR3 sequence: CASSLGVQGEQYF. DNA for the CDR3: TGTGCCAGCAGCTTGGGCGTACAGGGAGAGCAGTACTTC.